A single sample is the source of the 19 T cell receptor beta chains below, sequenced in a study of blood T cell repertoires in COVID-19. Repertoires were generated with immunoSEQ multiplex PCR, while TCRdb's copy carries only in-frame clones and drops some. The sample contains about 400,000 clones, nearly 90% of which appear only once. The sequenced sample consisted of PBMCs or T cells enriched from blood (not recorded which). Source of these receptors: a woman in her twenties or thirties who had recovered from COVID-19.

The genes are TRBV6-4 and TRBJ2-1, with 11 positions matching TRBD2. Trimming at V came to 3 bases and at J to 7 bases, leaving 5 bases not matched to a gene. Germline V lookup: CDR1 MRHNA, CDR2 SNTAGT. The CDR3 is 15 amino acids. CDR3: CASSEMASGGNEQFF. In DNA, the CDR3 is TGTGCCAGCAGTGAAATGGCTAGCGGGGGGAATGAGCAGTTCTTC.

There are a few counts of this clone. J is TRBJ2-4 and V is TRBV5-1, with D uncertain. The CDR3 is 14 amino acids. The V gene's germline CDR1 is SGHRS and CDR2 YFSETQ. V shed 1 base and J shed 1 base, with 6 bases lying between them. The CDR3 coding sequence is TGCGCCAGCAGCTTGTTGGAGGCCAAAAACATTCAGTACTTC. Its protein product is CASSLLEAKNIQYF.

J is TRBJ1-3 and V is TRBV28; no clear D. Per germline, CDR1 MDHEN and CDR2 SYDVKM. The CDR3 contains 15 residues. Trimming removed 2 bases at V and 0 bases at J, with 8 bases between. The CDR3 protein is CASSLVSVSGNTIYF. Here the CDR3 DNA reads TGTGCCAGCAGTTTAGTGTCAGTCTCTGGAAACACCATATATTTT.

The chain employs TRBV7-9 and TRBJ2-5, with 9 nucleotides matching TRBD2. The CDR3 is made up of 16 amino acids. Looked up from germline, CDR1 is SEHNR and CDR2 is FQNEAQ (reference sequence). V shed 2 bases and J 5 bases; nucleotides not matched to a gene: 9. The CDR3 DNA is TGTGCCAGCAGCTTATCGATAGCGGGAGATTGGGAGACCCAGTACTTC. Its translation is CASSLSIAGDWETQYF.

The rearrangement links TRBV23-1 to TRBJ2-5; tentatively, D is TRBD1 (6 bases). TRBV23-1 is sorted into the ORF group, with uncertain function. Trimming took off 5 bases at V and 1 base at J, with 20 bases between the two ends. The CDR3 is 17 residues long. The CDR3 reads CASSGGRGSVVQETQYF. The CDR3 DNA follows: TGCGCCAGCAGTGGAGGCAGGGGCTCGGTTGTCCAAGAGACCCAGTACTTC.

The chain is built from TRBV6-2 or TRBV6-3 and TRBJ1-1; 8 positions agree with TRBD1. The CDR3 sequence is 14 residues long. Per the germline V gene, CDR1 is MNHEY and CDR2 is SVGEGT. V shed 5 bases and J 7 bases; nucleotides not matched to a gene: 9. DNA for the CDR3: TGTGCCAGCAGTACGACAGGGGTCTTGGTTGAAGCTTTCTTT. Amino acids: CASSTTGVLVEAFF.

The chain recombines TRBV7-9 with TRBJ2-7, with 11 positions matching TRBD2. CDR1 is SEHNR and CDR2 is FQNEAQ in the germline V gene (reference sequence). J gave up 0 bases and V 1 base, and 2 bases lay outside the gene matches. The CDR3 is made up of 16 amino acids. The CDR3 region has the DNA TGTGCCAGCAGCTTAGTACTAGCGGGGGCCTCCTACGAGCAGTACTTC. Protein sequence: CASSLVLAGASYEQYF.

This chain links TRBV6-2 or TRBV6-3 with TRBJ1-5, with 9 bases aligning to TRBD1. The junction had 15 bases not matched to a gene; V was cut back by 6 bases and J by 9 bases. Germline loops: CDR1 MNHEY, CDR2 SVGEGT. The CDR3 is made up of 16 amino acids. This CDR3 is CASSRFTGGTPRPQHF. CDR3 nucleotides: TGTGCCAGCAGCCGCTTTACAGGGGGCACCCCCCGGCCCCAGCATTTT.

The gene calls are TRBV11-1 and TRBJ2-1, with a tentative D call TRBD2 (6 bases). Germline V CDR1 and CDR2: SGHAT, FQDESV (reference sequence). The CDR3 sequence is 16 residues long. The V gene lost 4 bases and the J gene lost 8 bases, with 21 bases spanning the gap. CDR3 in DNA: TGTGCCAGCAGCTCCGGGCGGGGCAGCGGAAGAGATGAGCAGTTCTTC. Protein sequence: CASSSGRGSGRDEQFF.

This clone was counted only a few times. This chain uses TRBV7-6 with TRBJ2-7; TRBD1 aligns across 7 bases. V shed 3 bases and J 6 bases; nucleotides not matched to a gene: 5. The CDR3 extends over 13 amino acids. Germline V gene sequence: CDR1 SGHVS, CDR2 FNYEAQ. The CDR3 nucleotides read TGTGCCAGCAGCTTTACAGGGGAGCGCGAGCAGTACTTC. The encoded protein is CASSFTGEREQYF.

This chain joins TRBV7-3 and TRBJ2-3; a weak D match, TRBD1 (6 bases). Germline assignment: CDR1 SGHTA and CDR2 FQGTGA. Trimming pared 5 bases from V and 1 base from J, leaving 10 bases between. The CDR3 consists of 14 residues. The CDR3 sequence: CASSLQGRTDTQYF. The CDR3 nucleotides read TGTGCCAGCAGCCTACAGGGACGCACAGATACGCAGTATTTT.

The CDR3 here is CASRDGQSGAQPQHF. CDR3 in DNA: TGTGCCAGCAGGGACGGACAGTCCGGGGCTCAGCCCCAGCATTTT. The chain is built from TRBV6-5 and TRBJ1-5; D is possibly TRBD1 (6 bases). Per the germline V gene, CDR1 is MNHEY and CDR2 is SVGAGI. CDR3 size: 15 residues. Trimming pared 6 bases from V and 6 bases from J, leaving 18 bases between.

The CDR3 loop reads CASSRSGILYEQYF. CDR3 sequence (DNA): TGTGCCAGCAGTCGGTCCGGGATCCTATACGAGCAGTACTTC. The rearrangement links TRBV28 to TRBJ2-7, with D perhaps TRBD2 (5 bases). This CDR3 comprises 14 residues. V lost 5 bases to trimming and J lost 4 bases, with 15 bases between them. Germline V gives CDR1 MDHEN, CDR2 SYDVKM.

The chain combines TRBV11-3 with TRBJ2-7; D may be TRBD1 (5 bases). The CDR3 is 13 amino acids. Germline V gene data show CDR1 as SGHNT and CDR2 as YENEEA. The V end lost 2 bases, the J end lost 0 bases, and 5 bases lay between the germline ends. As DNA, the CDR3 is TGTGCCAGCAGCTTACAGGGCTCCTACGAGCAGTACTTC. This codes for CASSLQGSYEQYF.

The rearrangement uses TRBV3-1 (or the pseudogene TRBV3-2) and TRBJ2-2; a possible D gene is TRBD1 (6 bases). Between the trimmed V and J ends, which lost 0 bases and 4 bases, there was a span of 9 bases. From germline, CDR1 is LGHDT and CDR2 YNNKEL (reference sequence). The CDR3 length is 15 residues. The CDR3 DNA reads TGTGCCAGCAGCCAAGATACAGGGAGCACCGGGGAGCTGTTTTTT. Protein: CASSQDTGSTGELFF.

The CDR3 sequence is CASSPYTSGANNEQFF. The CDR3 DNA sequence: TGCGCCAGCAGTCCCTATACTAGCGGGGCGAACAATGAGCAGTTCTTC. The chain has TRBV5-1 and TRBJ2-1; 10 bases are a match to TRBD2. The V gene's germline CDR1 is SGHRS and CDR2 YFSETQ. Trimming took 5 bases from V and 5 from J; bases not matched to a gene: 10. The CDR3 is 16 amino acids.

The chain combines TRBV5-4 with TRBJ1-2; TRBD1 agrees at 7 bases. In germline, CDR1 is SGHNT, CDR2 YYREEE (reference sequence). V trimming: 2 bases; J trimming: 4 bases; junction bases outside the gene matches: 5. CDR3 length equals 14 residues. In DNA, the CDR3 is TGTGCCAGCAGCTTACAGGGGTCCCCCTATGGCTACACCTTC. It is translated as CASSLQGSPYGYTF.

This sequence joins TRBV7-8 and TRBJ1-2; TRBD1 aligns across 9 bases. The CDR3 has 16 residues. Unmatched junction bases numbered 4, after V lost 2 bases and J lost 0 bases. The germline V gene has CDR1 SGHVS and CDR2 FQNEAQ. CDR3 sequence: CASSLRTGATNYGYTF. DNA of the CDR3: TGTGCCAGCAGCTTAAGGACAGGGGCTACTAACTATGGCTACACCTTC.

The chain has TRBV29-1 and TRBJ2-7; the D gene is possibly TRBD2 (5 bases). Deletions cut 4 bases from V and 1 base from J, with 23 bases between. CDR3 length: 17 amino acids. Germline V gene lookup returns CDR1 SQVTM and CDR2 ANQGSEA. CDR3 bases: TGCAGCGTTGTCGGGATATTGAATGGCGGGCAATCCTACGAGCAGTACTTC. Translating it yields CSVVGILNGGQSYEQYF.